Below, one T cell receptor (beta chain) is given with its context. Its cognate antigen is unknown. 60 Vbeta and 13 Jbeta primers were used in PCR. Libraries were prepared by immunoSEQ multiplex PCR; TCRdb keeps only in-frame clonotypes and omits some of them. The table includes 150,000 to 200,000 clones, approximately 82% detected once. The sample comes from a study of cytomegalovirus exposure and HLA in healthy donors. Study context: From HLA-typed donors, an early data release held approximately 85 million unique TCRs.

Findings of the study overall: Among donors in an Asian-associated ancestry cluster, a later analysis reportedly found fewer N-insertions than the roughly 610-donor mean. Earlier results showed most TCR beta V segments being productive about 87% or about 30% of the time.

This CDR3 is 13 amino acids long. Germline V CDR1 and CDR2: SNHLY, FYNNEI. Between the trimmed V and J ends, which lost 11 bases and 4 bases, there was a span of 17 bases. Sequenced sample: PBMCs. This rearrangement joins TRBV2 to TRBJ1-2; TRBD1 might be the D (5 bases). This sequence originates from a woman aged 18-29 years in good health and CMV-seropositive. CDR3 sequence: CASSVGATYGYTF. The CDR3, as DNA: TGTGCCTCCTCAGTAGGGGCCACCTATGGCTACACCTTC. The variable domain in full, with the rest retrieved from reference TRBV2 and TRBJ1-2, is EPEVTQTPSHQVTQMGQEVILRCVPISNHLYFYWYRQILGQKVEFLVSFYNNEISEKSEIFDDQFSVERPDGSNFTLKIRSTKLEDSAMYFCASSVGATYGYTFGSGTRLTVV.